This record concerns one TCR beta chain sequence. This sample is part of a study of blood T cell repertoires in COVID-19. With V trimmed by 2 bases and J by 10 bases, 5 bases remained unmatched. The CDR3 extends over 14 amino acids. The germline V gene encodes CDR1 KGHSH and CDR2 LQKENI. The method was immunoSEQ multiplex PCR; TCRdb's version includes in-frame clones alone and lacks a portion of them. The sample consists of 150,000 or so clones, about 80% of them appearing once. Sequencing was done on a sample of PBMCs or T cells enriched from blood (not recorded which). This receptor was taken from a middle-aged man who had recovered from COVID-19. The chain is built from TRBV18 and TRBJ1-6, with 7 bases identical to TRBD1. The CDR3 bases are TGTGCCAGCTCACCAGGGACAGCCAGGTCACCCCTCCACTTT. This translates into CASSPGTARSPLHF. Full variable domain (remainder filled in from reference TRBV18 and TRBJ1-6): NAGVMQNPRHLVRRRGQEARLRCSPMKGHSHVYWYRQLPEEGLKFMVYLQKENIIDESGMPKERFSAEFPKEGPSILRIQQVVRGDSAAYFCASSPGTARSPLHFGNGTRLTVT.